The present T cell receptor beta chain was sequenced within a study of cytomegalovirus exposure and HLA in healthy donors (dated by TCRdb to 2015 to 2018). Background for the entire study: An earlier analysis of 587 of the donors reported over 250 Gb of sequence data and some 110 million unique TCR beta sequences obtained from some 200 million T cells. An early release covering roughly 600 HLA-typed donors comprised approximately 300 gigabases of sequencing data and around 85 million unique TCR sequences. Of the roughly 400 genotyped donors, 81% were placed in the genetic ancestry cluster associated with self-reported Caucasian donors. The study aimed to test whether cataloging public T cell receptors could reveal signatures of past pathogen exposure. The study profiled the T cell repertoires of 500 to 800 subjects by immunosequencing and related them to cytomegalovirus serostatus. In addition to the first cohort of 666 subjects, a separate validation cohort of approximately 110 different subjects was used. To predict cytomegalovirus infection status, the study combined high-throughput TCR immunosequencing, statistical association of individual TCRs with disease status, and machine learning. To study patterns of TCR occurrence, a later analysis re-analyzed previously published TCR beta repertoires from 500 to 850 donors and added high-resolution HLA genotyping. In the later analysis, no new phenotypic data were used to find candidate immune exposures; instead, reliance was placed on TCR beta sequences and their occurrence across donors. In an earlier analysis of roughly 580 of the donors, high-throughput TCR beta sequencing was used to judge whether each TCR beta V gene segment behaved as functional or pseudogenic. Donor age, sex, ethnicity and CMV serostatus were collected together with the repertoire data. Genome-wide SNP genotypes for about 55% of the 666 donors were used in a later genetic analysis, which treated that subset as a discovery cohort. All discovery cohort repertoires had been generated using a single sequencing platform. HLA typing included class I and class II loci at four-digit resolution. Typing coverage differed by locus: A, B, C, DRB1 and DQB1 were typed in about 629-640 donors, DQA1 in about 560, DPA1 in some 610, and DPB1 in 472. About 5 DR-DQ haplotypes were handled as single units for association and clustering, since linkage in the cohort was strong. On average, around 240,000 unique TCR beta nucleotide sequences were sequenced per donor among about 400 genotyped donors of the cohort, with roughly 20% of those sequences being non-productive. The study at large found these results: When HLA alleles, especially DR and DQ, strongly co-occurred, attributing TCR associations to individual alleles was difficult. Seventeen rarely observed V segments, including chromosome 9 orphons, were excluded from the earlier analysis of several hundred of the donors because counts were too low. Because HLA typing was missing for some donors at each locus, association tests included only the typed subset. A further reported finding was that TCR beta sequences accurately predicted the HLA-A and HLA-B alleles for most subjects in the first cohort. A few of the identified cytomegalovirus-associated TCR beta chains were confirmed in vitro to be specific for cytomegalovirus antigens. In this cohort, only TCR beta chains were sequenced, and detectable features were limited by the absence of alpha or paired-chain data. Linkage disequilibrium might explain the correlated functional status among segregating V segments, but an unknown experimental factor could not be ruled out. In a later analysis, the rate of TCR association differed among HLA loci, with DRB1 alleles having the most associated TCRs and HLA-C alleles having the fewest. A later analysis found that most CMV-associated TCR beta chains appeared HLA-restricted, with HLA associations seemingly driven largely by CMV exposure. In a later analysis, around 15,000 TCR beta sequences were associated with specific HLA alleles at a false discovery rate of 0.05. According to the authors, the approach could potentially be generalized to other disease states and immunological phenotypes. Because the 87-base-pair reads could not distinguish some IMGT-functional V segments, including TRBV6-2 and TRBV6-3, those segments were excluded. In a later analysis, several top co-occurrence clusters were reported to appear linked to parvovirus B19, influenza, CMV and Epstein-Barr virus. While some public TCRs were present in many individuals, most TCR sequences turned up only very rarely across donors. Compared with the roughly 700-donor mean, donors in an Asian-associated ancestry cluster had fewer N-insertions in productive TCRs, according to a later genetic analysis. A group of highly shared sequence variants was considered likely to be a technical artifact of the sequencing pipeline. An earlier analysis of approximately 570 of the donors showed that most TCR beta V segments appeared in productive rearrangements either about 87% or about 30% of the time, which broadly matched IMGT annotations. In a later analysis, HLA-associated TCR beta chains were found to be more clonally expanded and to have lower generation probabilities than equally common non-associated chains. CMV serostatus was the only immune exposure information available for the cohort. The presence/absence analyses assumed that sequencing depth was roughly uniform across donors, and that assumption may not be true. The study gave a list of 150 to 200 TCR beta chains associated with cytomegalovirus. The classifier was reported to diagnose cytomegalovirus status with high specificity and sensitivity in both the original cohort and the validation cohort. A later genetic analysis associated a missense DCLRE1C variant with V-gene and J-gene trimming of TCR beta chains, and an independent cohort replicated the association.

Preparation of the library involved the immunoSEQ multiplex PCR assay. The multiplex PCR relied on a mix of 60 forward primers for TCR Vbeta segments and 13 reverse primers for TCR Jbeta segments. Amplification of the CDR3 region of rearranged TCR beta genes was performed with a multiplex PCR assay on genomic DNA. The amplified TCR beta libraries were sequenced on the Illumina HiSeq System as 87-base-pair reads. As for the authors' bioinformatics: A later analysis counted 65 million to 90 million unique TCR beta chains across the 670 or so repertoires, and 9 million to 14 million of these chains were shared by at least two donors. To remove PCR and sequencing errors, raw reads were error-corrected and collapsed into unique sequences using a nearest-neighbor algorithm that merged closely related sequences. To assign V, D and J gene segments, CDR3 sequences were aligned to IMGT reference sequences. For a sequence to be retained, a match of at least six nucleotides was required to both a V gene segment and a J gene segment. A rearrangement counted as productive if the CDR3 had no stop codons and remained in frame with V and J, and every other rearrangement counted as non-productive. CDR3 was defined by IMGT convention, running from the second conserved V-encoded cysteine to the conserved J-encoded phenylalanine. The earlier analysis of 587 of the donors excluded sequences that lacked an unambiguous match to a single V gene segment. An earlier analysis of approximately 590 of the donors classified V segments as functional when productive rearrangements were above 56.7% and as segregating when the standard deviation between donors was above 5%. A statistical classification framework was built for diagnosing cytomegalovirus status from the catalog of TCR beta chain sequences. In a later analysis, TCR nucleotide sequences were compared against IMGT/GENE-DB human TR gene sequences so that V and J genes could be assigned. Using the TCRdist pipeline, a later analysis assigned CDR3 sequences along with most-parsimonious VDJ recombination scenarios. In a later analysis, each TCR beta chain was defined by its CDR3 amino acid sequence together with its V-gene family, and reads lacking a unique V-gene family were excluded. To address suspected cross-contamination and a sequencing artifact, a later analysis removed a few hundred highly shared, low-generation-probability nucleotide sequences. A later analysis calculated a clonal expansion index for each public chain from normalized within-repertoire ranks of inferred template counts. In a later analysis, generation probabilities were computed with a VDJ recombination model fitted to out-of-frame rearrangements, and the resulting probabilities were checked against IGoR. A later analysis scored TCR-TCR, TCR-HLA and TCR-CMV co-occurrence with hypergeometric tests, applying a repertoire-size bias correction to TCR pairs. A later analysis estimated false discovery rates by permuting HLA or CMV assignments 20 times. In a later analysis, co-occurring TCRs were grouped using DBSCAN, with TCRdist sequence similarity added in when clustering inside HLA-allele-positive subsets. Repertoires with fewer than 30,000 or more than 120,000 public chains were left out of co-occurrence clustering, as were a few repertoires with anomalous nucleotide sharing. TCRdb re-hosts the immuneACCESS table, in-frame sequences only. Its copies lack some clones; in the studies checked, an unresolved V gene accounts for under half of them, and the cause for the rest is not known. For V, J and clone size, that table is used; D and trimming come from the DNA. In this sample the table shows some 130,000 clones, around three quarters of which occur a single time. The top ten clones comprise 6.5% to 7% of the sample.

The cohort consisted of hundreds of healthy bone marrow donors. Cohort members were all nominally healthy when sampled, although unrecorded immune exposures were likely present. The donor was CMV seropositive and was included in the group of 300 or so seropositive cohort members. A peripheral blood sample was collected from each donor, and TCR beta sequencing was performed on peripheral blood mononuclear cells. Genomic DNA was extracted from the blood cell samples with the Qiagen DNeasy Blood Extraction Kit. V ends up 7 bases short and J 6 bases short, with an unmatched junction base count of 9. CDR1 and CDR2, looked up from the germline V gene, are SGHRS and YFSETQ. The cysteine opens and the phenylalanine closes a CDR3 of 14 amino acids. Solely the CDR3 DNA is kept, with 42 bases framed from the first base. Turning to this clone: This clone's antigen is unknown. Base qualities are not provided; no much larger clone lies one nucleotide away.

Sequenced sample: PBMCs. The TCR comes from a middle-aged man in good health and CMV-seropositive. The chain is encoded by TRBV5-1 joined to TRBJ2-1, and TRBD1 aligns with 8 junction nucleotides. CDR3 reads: CASAGGERGNEQFF. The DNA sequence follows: TGCGCCAGCGCAGGGGGCGAGAGGGGCAATGAGCAGTTCTTC.